The rows below give T cell receptor beta chains drawn from one sample of a study of T cells in Graves' hyperthyroidism and ophthalmopathy. A single record per CDR3 protein comes from TCRdb applying MiXCR to the multiplex PCR reads. The table lists under 400,000 distinct CDR3 sequences, 21% of them singletons. Sequencing was carried out using blood. These receptors originate from a woman between 50 and 59 years old with Graves' hyperthyroidism. CDR3s include the opening cysteine and the closing phenylalanine or tryptophan. Fields, in order: V gene, J gene, clone size, CDR3 protein. Size is stated for part of the rows, as once, few or many counts, or as a class when the clone is expanded.

v_call: TRBV20-1
j_call: TRBJ1-1
clone_size: -
cdr3_aa: CSAHPPDGYTEAFF

v_call: TRBV24-1
j_call: TRBJ2-7
clone_size: many
cdr3_aa: CATSDDSSGSFLRGQYF

v_call: TRBV2
j_call: TRBJ1-6
clone_size: many
cdr3_aa: CASSATGNGSPLHF

v_call: TRBV30
j_call: TRBJ2-7
clone_size: many
cdr3_aa: CAWSDRYEQYF

v_call: TRBV11-3
j_call: TRBJ2-3
clone_size: many
cdr3_aa: CASSLGEWDDLTDTQYF

v_call: TRBV4-1
j_call: TRBJ1-5
clone_size: many
cdr3_aa: CASSQQGASNQPQHF

v_call: TRBV19
j_call: TRBJ1-4
clone_size: few
cdr3_aa: CASTTRSTNEKLFF

v_call: TRBV19
j_call: TRBJ1-2
clone_size: few
cdr3_aa: CASTPGGGYTF

v_call: TRBV27
j_call: TRBJ1-1
clone_size: many
cdr3_aa: CASSSQGGNTEAFF

v_call: TRBV2
j_call: TRBJ2-7
clone_size: many
cdr3_aa: CASSEAGLRDEQYF

v_call: TRBV6-2/TRBV6-3
j_call: TRBJ2-2
clone_size: many
cdr3_aa: CASSYFPGAGELFF

v_call: TRBV2
j_call: TRBJ2-2
clone_size: many
cdr3_aa: CASRSIGTGELFF

v_call: TRBV19
j_call: TRBJ1-2
clone_size: -
cdr3_aa: CASSTGGGNYGYTF

v_call: TRBV11-2
j_call: TRBJ1-1
clone_size: many
cdr3_aa: CASMTGGDTEAFF

v_call: TRBV7-9
j_call: TRBJ2-5
clone_size: -
cdr3_aa: CASSLAGQFQETQYF

v_call: TRBV28
j_call: TRBJ1-5
clone_size: many
cdr3_aa: CASSLTFQPQHF

v_call: TRBV6-2/TRBV6-3
j_call: TRBJ1-1
clone_size: many
cdr3_aa: CASSYSIKWKGDRGNTEAFF

v_call: TRBV7-2
j_call: TRBJ2-1
clone_size: many
cdr3_aa: CASSLLRSSYNEQFF

v_call: TRBV5-4
j_call: TRBJ2-5
clone_size: -
cdr3_aa: CASSWPRLAGDKETQYF

v_call: TRBV28
j_call: TRBJ2-7
clone_size: many
cdr3_aa: CASSGGTVLAGQYF

v_call: TRBV9
j_call: TRBJ2-5
clone_size: many
cdr3_aa: CASKKLAGNIKETQYF

v_call: TRBV6-2/TRBV6-3
j_call: TRBJ2-7
clone_size: many
cdr3_aa: CASSVSEREFSYEQYF

v_call: TRBV11-1
j_call: TRBJ2-7
clone_size: -
cdr3_aa: CASSLALDSTGYEQYF

v_call: TRBV6-6
j_call: TRBJ2-7
clone_size: -
cdr3_aa: CASSYGPRGAEYEQYF

v_call: TRBV20-1
j_call: TRBJ2-3
clone_size: many
cdr3_aa: CSAGLARGPSTDTQYF

v_call: TRBV5-1
j_call: TRBJ2-5
clone_size: few
cdr3_aa: CASSPHSAEETQYF

v_call: TRBV6-1
j_call: TRBJ2-3
clone_size: -
cdr3_aa: CASSESGGYTDTQYF

v_call: TRBV2
j_call: TRBJ1-6
clone_size: -
cdr3_aa: CASSDPVLWNSPLHF

v_call: TRBV15
j_call: TRBJ1-6
clone_size: many
cdr3_aa: CATSREGTGDSPLHF

v_call: TRBV6-1
j_call: TRBJ1-1
clone_size: many
cdr3_aa: CASRGPGSTEAFF

v_call: TRBV28
j_call: TRBJ2-2
clone_size: few
cdr3_aa: CASSFIRQGATGELFF

v_call: TRBV10-2
j_call: TRBJ2-7
clone_size: -
cdr3_aa: CASSDTAYEQYF

v_call: TRBV20-1
j_call: TRBJ2-5
clone_size: -
cdr3_aa: CSAKPAGGETQYF

v_call: TRBV9
j_call: TRBJ2-3
clone_size: -
cdr3_aa: CASSPAVSNRDTQYF

v_call: TRBV15
j_call: TRBJ1-5
clone_size: -
cdr3_aa: CATSIQDQPQHF

v_call: TRBV5-1
j_call: TRBJ2-3
clone_size: few
cdr3_aa: CASSRTGGSTDTQYF

v_call: TRBV28
j_call: TRBJ2-7
clone_size: many
cdr3_aa: CASSFPLGQGITYEQYF

v_call: TRBV27
j_call: TRBJ2-7
clone_size: many
cdr3_aa: CASSPWARYEQYF

v_call: TRBV3-1
j_call: TRBJ2-1
clone_size: many
cdr3_aa: CASSQDLNSYNEQFF

v_call: TRBV11-2
j_call: TRBJ2-5
clone_size: few
cdr3_aa: CASRRPGLGEETQYF

v_call: TRBV10-3
j_call: TRBJ2-1
clone_size: -
cdr3_aa: CAISESGASNEQFF

v_call: TRBV6-1
j_call: TRBJ1-5
clone_size: -
cdr3_aa: CASSQKKSNQPQHF

v_call: TRBV18
j_call: TRBJ2-5
clone_size: many
cdr3_aa: CASSPRRDSQETQYF

v_call: TRBV20-1
j_call: TRBJ2-1
clone_size: -
cdr3_aa: CSANPSYFYNEQFF

v_call: TRBV12-3/TRBV12-4
j_call: TRBJ2-1
clone_size: -
cdr3_aa: CASSLPAGGISEQFF

v_call: TRBV20-1
j_call: TRBJ2-7
clone_size: many
cdr3_aa: CSARDPRGSYEQYF

v_call: TRBV11-1
j_call: TRBJ2-1
clone_size: -
cdr3_aa: CASSPSSRGREGQFF

v_call: TRBV3-1
j_call: TRBJ2-5
clone_size: many
cdr3_aa: CASSHLAEGRETQYF

v_call: TRBV2
j_call: TRBJ2-7
clone_size: many
cdr3_aa: CASRGDSNSYEQYF

v_call: TRBV20-1
j_call: TRBJ1-2
clone_size: -
cdr3_aa: CSAFRDSSFTYGYTF

v_call: TRBV20-1
j_call: TRBJ2-3
clone_size: few
cdr3_aa: CSAPGTSGSTDTQYF

v_call: TRBV5-1
j_call: TRBJ2-1
clone_size: many
cdr3_aa: CASSLPVDSYNEQFF